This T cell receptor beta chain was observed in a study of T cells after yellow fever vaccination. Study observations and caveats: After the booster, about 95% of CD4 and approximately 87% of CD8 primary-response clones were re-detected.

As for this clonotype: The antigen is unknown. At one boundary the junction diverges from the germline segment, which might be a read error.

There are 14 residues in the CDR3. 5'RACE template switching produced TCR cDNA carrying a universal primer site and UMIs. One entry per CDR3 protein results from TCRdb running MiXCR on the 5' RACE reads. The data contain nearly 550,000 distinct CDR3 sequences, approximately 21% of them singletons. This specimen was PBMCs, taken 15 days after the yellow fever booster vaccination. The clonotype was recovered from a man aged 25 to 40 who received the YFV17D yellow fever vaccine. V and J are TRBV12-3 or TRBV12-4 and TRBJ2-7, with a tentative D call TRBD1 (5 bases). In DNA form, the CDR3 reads TGTGCCAGCGGACCTACAGGTAGCTCCCACGAGCAGTACTTC. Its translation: CASGPTGSSHEQYF.